These 23 T cell receptor beta chains came from one sample sequenced in a study of OX40 agonist ivuxolimab in advanced cancers. The method was immunoSEQ multiplex PCR; TCRdb's version includes in-frame clones alone and lacks a portion of them. The table includes 70,000 to 95,000 clones, around 94% detected once. The source material was CD4+ or CD8+ T cells sorted from blood, sampled in a trial of the OX40 agonist ivuxolimab. All receptors derive from an adult with an advanced solid tumor such as melanoma, head and neck, liver or kidney cancer.

Here the CDR3 reads CASAGSGYEKLFF. The CDR3 DNA sequence: TGTGCCAGCGCGGGCAGCGGCTATGAAAAACTGTTTTTT. The chain combines TRBV27 with TRBJ1-4; D unresolved. Trimming shortened V by 8 bases and J by 6 bases, and 13 bases separated the two germline ends. The CDR3 is made up of 13 amino acids. CDR1 is MNHEY, CDR2 SMNVEV, per germline (reference sequence).

V and J are TRBV27 and TRBJ2-3; D possibly corresponds to TRBD2 (6 bases). Trimming removed 1 base at V and 0 bases at J, with 11 bases between. Germline CDR1 reads MNHEY; CDR2 reads SMNVEV (reference sequence). This CDR3 has 16 amino acids. The CDR3 loop reads CASSLLPGTSTDTQYF. For the CDR3, the DNA is TGTGCCAGCAGTTTATTACCGGGGACTAGCACAGATACGCAGTATTTT.

The V gene is TRBV27, the J gene TRBJ2-7; D may be TRBD1 (6 bases). With 3 bases removed from V and 3 bases from J, the gap between germline ends came to 9 bases. CDR1 MNHEY and CDR2 SMNVEV come from the germline V gene (reference sequence). There are 13 residues in the CDR3. CDR3 DNA: TGTGCCAGCAGTTTCTCAGGGGACTACGAGCAGTACTTC. Translated, it gives CASSFSGDYEQYF.

The CDR3 DNA is TGTGCCAGCAGTGAAGCGCCAGGGACAGGGCAAGGCTACACCTTC. This sequence encodes CASSEAPGTGQGYTF. The chain combines TRBV6-1 with TRBJ1-2; 9 positions match TRBD1. The CDR3 has 15 amino acids. In germline, CDR1 is MNHNS, CDR2 SASEGT. The J segment lost 8 bases and the V segment lost 0 bases, leaving 7 bases of the junction unmatched.

This chain joins TRBV11-2 and TRBJ2-1; D perhaps matches TRBD2 (6 bases). Trimming took 5 bases from V and 6 from J, leaving 14 bases between them. This CDR3 is 14 amino acids long. CDR1 SGHAT and CDR2 FQNNGV come from the germline V gene. This CDR3 is CASSLGTPSNEQFF. CDR3 nucleotide sequence: TGTGCCAGCAGCCTGGGGACTCCATCCAATGAGCAGTTCTTC.

V is TRBV27 and J is TRBJ1-5, with D maybe TRBD1 (5 bases). This CDR3 contains 13 residues. The V and J ends lost 6 bases and 6 bases respectively, with 12 bases between them. Germline CDR1 MNHEY, CDR2 SMNVEV (reference sequence). CDR3 sequence (DNA): TGTGCCAGCAGCCTTATGAGGGGTCAGCCCCAGCATTTT. Translation gives CASSLMRGQPQHF.

This CDR3 reads CAITSPRDRGQGGMNGYTF. The CDR3 bases are TGTGCCATCACCTCCCCCCGGGACAGGGGGCAGGGAGGTATGAATGGCTACACCTTC. The chain combines TRBV10-3 with TRBJ1-2, with 12 positions matching TRBD1. Germline V CDR1 and CDR2: ENHRY, SYGVKD. Trimming removed 7 bases from V and 6 bases from J; junction bases left unmatched: 21. This CDR3 region has 19 residues.

The chain carries TRBV7-9 and TRBJ2-7, with 9 bases fitting TRBD1. Unmatched junction bases numbered 6, after V lost 5 bases and J lost 7 bases. The germline CDR1 and CDR2 sequences are SEHNR and FQNEAQ (reference sequence). The CDR3 is 13 amino acids. DNA for the CDR3: TGTGCCAGCAGCAAAGGGACAGGGACTGAGCAGTACTTC. Its protein product is CASSKGTGTEQYF.

This clone was seen only a few times. Here the CDR3 DNA reads TGTGCCAGCTCACCTTTGACAGGCACTGAAGCTTTCTTT. Protein product: CASSPLTGTEAFF. The chain is built from TRBV18 and TRBJ1-1, with D perhaps TRBD1 (6 bases). CDR1 and CDR2 from the germline V gene are KGHSH and LQKENI. Trimming took 3 bases from V and 4 from J, leaving 9 bases between them. The CDR3 runs 13 residues.

This chain connects TRBV11-2 to TRBJ2-6; D could derive from TRBD1 or TRBD2 (6 bases each). This CDR3 has 17 residues. The germline gives CDR1 SGHAT, CDR2 FQNNGV. V lost 3 bases, J lost 0 bases, and 12 bases lay in between. The CDR3 protein is CASSLWGRDSGANVLTF. CDR3 sequence (DNA): TGTGCCAGCAGCTTGTGGGGGCGGGACTCTGGGGCCAACGTCCTGACTTTC.

The sample holds one count of this clone. This chain connects TRBV6-6 to TRBJ1-1, with D perhaps matching TRBD1 (5 bases). CDR3 length: 12 residues. Germline V gene lookup returns CDR1 MNHNY and CDR2 SVGAGI (reference sequence). Trimming took off 4 bases at V and 6 bases at J, with 9 bases between the two ends. CDR3 loop: CASSLGRPEAFF. The CDR3 DNA reads as TGTGCCAGCAGTTTGGGACGGCCTGAAGCTTTCTTT.

The chain uses TRBV2 and TRBJ1-2; a possible D gene is TRBD1 (6 bases). CDR3 length: 9 amino acids. Germline V gives CDR1 SNHLY, CDR2 FYNNEI. V lost 9 bases to trimming and J lost 7 bases, with 6 bases between them. The chain's CDR3 is CARDSGYTF. The CDR3 DNA reads TGTGCCAGGGACAGTGGCTACACCTTC.

Comments on this clone: A junction boundary mismatches the germline segment, possibly from a read error. V gene TRBV2 combines with J gene TRBJ2-7, with D possibly TRBD2 on 6 matching bases. CDR3 size: 14 residues. The germline V gene has CDR1 SNHLY and CDR2 FYNNEI. The CDR3 sequence is CASSGRGEEIKEGF. The CDR3 bases are TGTGCCAGCAGTGGAAGGGGTGAGGAGATAAAGGAGGGCTTC.

This chain connects TRBV11-2 to TRBJ1-1; D is unclear. Trimming took off 8 bases at V and 7 bases at J, with 20 bases between the two ends. The CDR3 has 14 amino acids. CDR1 and CDR2 from the germline V gene are SGHAT and FQNNGV. CDR3 DNA sequence: TGTGCCAGCGACTACGGAACCCCCAGTGTTGAAGCTTTCTTT. Its protein is CASDYGTPSVEAFF. The full variable domain, its missing parts supplied by reference TRBV11-2 and TRBJ1-1, is EAGVAQSPRYKIIEKRQSVAFWCNPISGHATLYWYQQILGQGPKLLIQFQNNGVVDDSQLPKDRFSAERLKGVDSTLKIQPAKLEDSAVYLCASDYGTPSVEAFFGQGTRLTVV.

The rearrangement uses TRBV15 and TRBJ2-2, with TRBD2 identical over 10 bases. This CDR3 region has 15 residues. The ends lost 5 bases at V and 5 bases at J; junction bases unmatched: 5. CDR1 is LNHNV and CDR2 is YYDKDF in the germline V gene (reference sequence). The CDR3: CATSGSGRWTGELFF. DNA of the CDR3: TGTGCCACCAGCGGTAGCGGGAGGTGGACCGGGGAGCTGTTTTTT.

The rearrangement joins TRBV28 to TRBJ1-5; D perhaps matches TRBD1 (5 bases). V was pared by 1 base and J by 0 bases, with 13 bases between. The CDR3 runs 17 residues. The germline CDR1 and CDR2 sequences are MDHEN and SYDVKM. CDR3 DNA sequence: TGTGCCAGCAGTTTATTGACAGAGAATGATAGCAATCAGCCCCAGCATTTT. The encoded protein is CASSLLTENDSNQPQHF.

The V and J genes are TRBV30 and TRBJ1-1; D is unresolved. There are 11 residues in the CDR3. The germline V gene has CDR1 GTSNPN and CDR2 SVGIG (reference sequence). V was shortened by 6 bases and J by 0 bases, with 5 bases between the two germline ends. In nucleotides, the CDR3 is TGTGCCTGCCAGTTGAACACTGAAGCTTTCTTT. Protein: CACQLNTEAFF.

This clone was detected once. J is TRBJ1-2 and V is TRBV5-4; TRBD1 matches at 7 bases. The CDR3 runs 13 residues. The junction had 6 bases not matched to a gene; V was cut back by 2 bases and J by 8 bases. Germline-derived CDR1 and CDR2 are SGHNT and YYREEE (reference sequence). The CDR3 sequence: CASSLTPGGGYTF. The CDR3 DNA follows: TGTGCCAGCAGCTTAACGCCAGGGGGAGGCTACACCTTC.

The chain links TRBV11-2 to TRBJ2-7; TRBD1 agrees at 9 bases. This CDR3 has 15 amino acids. V shed 5 bases and J 2 bases; nucleotides not matched to a gene: 7. Germline V gene lookup returns CDR1 SGHAT and CDR2 FQNNGV. The CDR3 here is CASSIGDRAPYEQYF. The DNA for the CDR3 is TGTGCCAGCAGCATAGGGGACAGGGCCCCCTACGAGCAGTACTTC.

The chain joins TRBV29-1 to TRBJ2-7, with 10 bases identical to TRBD1. V shed 5 bases and J 6 bases; nucleotides not matched to a gene: 7. Germline CDR1 reads SQVTM; CDR2 reads ANQGSEA. The CDR3 is 13 amino acids. The CDR3 DNA follows: TGCAGCGTTTTTGGGACAGGGGTAGGCGAGCAGTACTTC. It yields the protein CSVFGTGVGEQYF.

This sequence joins TRBV9 and TRBJ1-4; 11 nucleotides match TRBD1. The trim removed 4 bases at V and 7 bases at J, leaving 3 bases unmatched. Germline V CDR1 and CDR2: SGDLS, YYNGEE. This CDR3 region has 14 residues. The CDR3, as DNA: TGTGCCAGCAGCCCCGGACAGGGGGCTGAAAAACTGTTTTTT. This encodes CASSPGQGAEKLFF.

The chain links TRBV30 to TRBJ1-1, with unresolved D. The CDR3 runs to 15 residues. The V gene lost 2 bases and the J gene lost 1 base, with 14 bases spanning the gap. Germline V gene sequence: CDR1 GTSNPN, CDR2 SVGIG (reference sequence). The CDR3 sequence is CAWSSGVGWNTEAFF. Written as DNA, the CDR3 is TGTGCCTGGAGTAGCGGGGTAGGATGGAACACTGAAGCTTTCTTT.

The V and J genes are TRBV9 and TRBJ2-7; TRBD2 agrees at 10 bases. The V segment lost 3 bases and the J segment 3 bases; nucleotides outside the gene matches: 3. This CDR3 is 14 amino acids long. The germline CDR1 and CDR2 sequences are SGDLS and YYNGEE. CDR3 amino acids: CASSEGTSVYEQYF. DNA for the CDR3: TGTGCCAGCAGCGAGGGGACTAGCGTCTACGAGCAGTACTTC.